This TCR beta chain was identified during a study of OX40 agonist ivuxolimab in advanced cancers. Study-wide background: The dose-escalation cohort had hepatocellular carcinoma, melanoma, renal cell or head and neck cancer.

Repertoires were generated with immunoSEQ multiplex PCR, while TCRdb's copy carries only in-frame clones and drops some. The sample holds about 34,000 clones, roughly 90% seen once. CDR3 size: 14 residues. Trimming pared 0 bases from V and 4 bases from J, leaving 5 bases between. CDR1 is SGHRS, CDR2 YFSETQ, per germline. This TCR came from an adult with an advanced solid tumor such as melanoma, head and neck, liver or kidney cancer. The starting material was CD4+ or CD8+ T cells sorted from blood, obtained in a trial of the OX40 agonist ivuxolimab. The chain has TRBV5-1 and TRBJ1-6; a weak D match, TRBD1 (5 bases). The CDR3 region is CASSLGQYNSPLHF. The DNA of the CDR3 is TGCGCCAGCAGCTTGGGACAGTATAATTCACCCCTCCACTTT.